Only a few counts were recorded for the clone carrying this T cell receptor beta chain. The antigen remains unidentified. This sample was included in a study of T-cell reconstitution after alpha-beta-depleted transplantation in children. Findings and caveats of the study: From surviving recipient T cells and thymic progenitors came the high day-60 TCRbeta diversity observed in some patients. T-cell numbers and diversity one year post-transplant derived largely from freshly generated T cells. Several hundred expanded graft clones reportedly gave rise to the alpha-beta T cells present about two months after transplant.

Between the trimmed V and J ends, which lost 0 bases and 3 bases, there was a span of 12 bases. This CDR3 is 15 amino acids long. CDR1 is DFQATT and CDR2 is SNEGSKA in the germline V gene (reference sequence). Unique molecular identifiers were used in preparing the TCRbeta library. TCRdb processed the PCR reads anew with MiXCR; each CDR3 protein has one entry. This sample has about 980,000 distinct CDR3 sequences, with around 30% found just once. This sequence was found in a boy younger than two who had a stem cell transplant for SCID, so the T cells may come from the graft donor. Sequencing used PBMCs, mostly from graft donor cells, obtained 360 days after TCRalphabeta/CD19-depleted stem cell transplant. The gene calls are TRBV20-1 and TRBJ1-5; the D gene is possibly TRBD1 (5 bases). The CDR3 bases are TGCAGTGCTAGAGATAAGGGACTCCACAATCAGCCCCAGCATTTT. Translating it yields CSARDKGLHNQPQHF.